Shown below are 13 T cell receptor beta chains from a single sample sequenced in a study of T-cell memory formation after mild COVID-19. One entry per CDR3 protein, called by TCRdb with MiXCR from the 5' RACE reads. The table records a few hundred thousand distinct CDR3 sequences, 24% of them present only once. Sequenced sample: PBMCs or a T cell subset sorted from them (not recorded which). Source of these receptors: an adult woman who had mild COVID-19 (a few samples of this study predate the infection). Cell type and time point are not known.

This clonotype came up a few times. V usage is TRBV24-1 and J usage is TRBJ2-5; TRBD2 matches 11 bases. From germline, CDR1 is KGHDR and CDR2 SFDVKD. J was trimmed by 4 bases and V by 4 bases; bases with no gene match: 4. This CDR3 comprises 15 residues. The chain's CDR3 is CATSDTSGGRETQYF. CDR3 bases: TGTGCCACCAGTGACACTAGCGGGGGACGAGAGACCCAGTACTTC.

This clonotype was seen only a few times. V gene TRBV15 combines with J gene TRBJ1-6, with D perhaps matching TRBD1 (5 bases). Trimming took 3 bases from V and 6 from J, leaving 15 bases between them. In germline, CDR1 is LNHNV, CDR2 YYDKDF (reference sequence). The CDR3 has 16 amino acids. The DNA of the CDR3 is TGTGCCACCAGCAGGCTTACAGGACGTCGTAATTCACCCCTCCACTTT. It encodes CATSRLTGRRNSPLHF.

In its sample, this clonotype was seen a few times. This sequence joins TRBV29-1 and TRBJ1-4; 7 positions agree with TRBD1. The CDR3 contains 13 residues. The V segment lost 5 bases and the J segment 0 bases; nucleotides outside the gene matches: 0. Germline lookup yields CDR1 SQVTM and CDR2 ANQGSEA. CDR3 protein: CSVTGATNEKLFF. CDR3 nucleotides: TGCAGCGTTACAGGGGCAACTAATGAAAAACTGTTTTTT.

The CDR3 DNA is TGTGCCAGCAGTTTAGTCAGGGTAATGAACACTGAAGCTTTCTTT. It translates to CASSLVRVMNTEAFF. The V gene is TRBV12-3 or TRBV12-4, the J gene TRBJ1-1; D perhaps matches TRBD1 (5 bases). This CDR3 is 15 amino acids long. With 1 base removed from V and 0 bases from J, the gap between germline ends came to 9 bases.

The DNA for the CDR3 is TGTGCCAGCAGGGCAACACAGGGGTCCGGGTCACCCCTCCACTTT. Translating gives CASRATQGSGSPLHF. The J gene is TRBJ1-6, the V gene TRBV12-3 or TRBV12-4; 7 bases are shared with TRBD1. CDR3 length equals 15 residues. V lost 6 bases to trimming and J lost 10 bases; unmatched junction nucleotides: 12.

This clonotype was counted many times. The V gene is TRBV15, the J gene TRBJ2-6; D remains unclear. Trimming removed 0 bases at V and 0 bases at J, with 9 bases between. The CDR3 is 17 residues long. Germline loops: CDR1 LNHNV, CDR2 YYDKDF (reference sequence). CDR3 nucleotide sequence: TGTGCCACCAGCAGAGAGGGTATGGGCTCTGGGGCCAACGTCCTGACTTTC. This codes for CATSREGMGSGANVLTF.

This clonotype turned up a few times. This chain links TRBV12-3 or TRBV12-4 with TRBJ1-5, with TRBD1 identical over 7 bases. The CDR3 totals 16 residues. Germline trimming cut 3 bases from V and 7 bases from J; bases unmatched to any gene: 12. The CDR3 reads CASSLIVSGGHQPQHF. In DNA, the CDR3 is TGTGCCAGCAGTTTGATTGTATCAGGGGGACACCAGCCCCAGCATTTT.

The V call is TRBV27, the J call TRBJ1-3, with D tentatively TRBD1 (5 bases). With 0 bases removed from V and 8 bases from J, the gap between germline ends came to 8 bases. The CDR3 totals 13 residues. Germline V gene lookup returns CDR1 MNHEY and CDR2 SMNVEV (reference sequence). The CDR3 spells CASSLSRGDTIYF. DNA of the CDR3: TGTGCCAGCAGTTTATCAAGGGGAGACACCATATATTTT.

The V and J genes are TRBV30 and TRBJ2-7; a weak D match, TRBD1 (5 bases). V shed 5 bases and J shed 3 bases, with 8 bases lying between them. Germline V CDR1 and CDR2: GTSNPN, SVGIG (reference sequence). The CDR3 is made up of 11 amino acids. As DNA, the CDR3 is TGTGCCTGGGGGGCGGTCTACGAGCAGTACTTC. Protein sequence: CAWGAVYEQYF.

The chain employs TRBV20-1 and TRBJ2-3; the D gene could be TRBD1 or TRBD2 (5 bases each). The ends were cut back, 1 base at V and 2 bases at J, with 19 bases in the middle. The CDR3 is 17 amino acids. The germline V gene has CDR1 DFQATT and CDR2 SNEGSKA (reference sequence). CDR3 nucleotide sequence: TGCAGTGCTAGAGGGCCCAGGGCCCTCGGGATCACAGATACGCAGTATTTT. Its protein is CSARGPRALGITDTQYF.

In its sample, this clonotype was seen a few times. The chain employs TRBV7-9 and TRBJ2-5; 7 nucleotides match TRBD1. V dropped 5 bases and J dropped 2; count of bases not matched to a gene: 11. Germline-derived CDR1 and CDR2 are SEHNR and FQNEAQ (reference sequence). The CDR3 has 16 residues. In nucleotides, the CDR3 is TGTGCCAGCAGCCCCCGGAGAGGGACAGCACAAGAGACCCAGTACTTC. It yields the protein CASSPRRGTAQETQYF.

In its sample, this clonotype was seen many times. V usage is TRBV12-3 or TRBV12-4 and J usage is TRBJ2-7; D ambiguous. Trimming cost V 1 base and J 7 bases, with 8 bases left between them. The CDR3 has 12 residues. CDR3 loop: CASSLEGREQYF. DNA for the CDR3: TGTGCCAGCAGTTTAGAGGGTAGGGAGCAGTACTTC.

The sample holds a few counts of this clonotype. The gene calls are TRBV5-1 and TRBJ2-5; 8 bases agree with TRBD1. Germline V gives CDR1 SGHRS, CDR2 YFSETQ. Losses at the gene ends were 3 bases for V and 2 bases for J; bases not matched to a gene: 3. The CDR3 spans 14 residues. The chain's CDR3 is CASSSGTGQETQYF. DNA of the CDR3: TGCGCCAGCAGCTCAGGGACAGGACAAGAGACCCAGTACTTC.